The next 21 T cell receptor beta chains were all read from a single sample in a study of T cell changes during pregnancy in multiple sclerosis. TCRdb keeps only in-frame clones here, not all; method: immunoSEQ multiplex PCR. The repertoire holds tens of thousands of clones, about 91% seen once, with 1.4% in the top ten. Sequencing used peripheral blood, obtained before pregnancy. These receptors were obtained from a female donor with multiple sclerosis, enrolled in a pregnancy study.

The rearrangement joins TRBV2 to TRBJ2-1; 12 nucleotides line up with TRBD2. Per germline, CDR1 SNHLY and CDR2 FYNNEI. This CDR3 is 16 amino acids long. V shed 6 bases, J shed 6 bases, and the junction held 9 bases outside the gene matches. CDR3 sequence (DNA): TGTGCCAGCAGGACTACACTAGCGGGGGGCGGCAATGAGCAGTTCTTC. Its translation is CASRTTLAGGGNEQFF.

This rearrangement joins TRBV9 to TRBJ1-2; 7 bases agree with TRBD1. The J segment lost 5 bases and the V segment lost 0 bases, leaving 7 bases of the junction unmatched. The length of the CDR3 is 15 residues. Germline V gives CDR1 SGDLS, CDR2 YYNGEE. The CDR3 DNA reads as TGTGCCAGCAGCGTAGGGCAAGGGGGCGGGTATGGCTACACCTTC. Translated, it gives CASSVGQGGGYGYTF.

The chain has TRBV4-2 and TRBJ1-1; D perhaps matches TRBD1 (6 bases). Germline CDR1 LGHNA, CDR2 YNFKEQ. V lost 3 bases and J 4 bases, leaving 15 bases between the germline ends. The CDR3 sequence is 15 residues long. This chain's CDR3 is CASSQEPGQFTEAFF. The CDR3 DNA reads TGTGCCAGCAGCCAGGAACCGGGACAATTCACTGAAGCTTTCTTT.

This clone was counted a single time. The rearrangement joins TRBV25-1 to TRBJ1-6, with 7 bases lining up with TRBD1. Germline CDR1 MGHDK, CDR2 SYGVNS. The CDR3 extends over 17 amino acids. J lost 9 bases, V lost 5 bases, and 16 bases had no gene match. CDR3: CASSNTKTGTRSSPLHF. The CDR3 DNA follows: TGTGCCAGCAGTAACACGAAGACAGGGACTAGATCTTCACCCCTCCACTTT.

The V call is TRBV14, the J call TRBJ1-6; unclear D gene. Trimming stripped 4 bases from V and 7 bases from J, with 11 bases between. Germline assignment: CDR1 SGHDN and CDR2 FVKESK. There are 14 residues in the CDR3. The CDR3 protein is CASSPGLVNSPLHF. CDR3 nucleotide sequence: TGTGCCAGCAGCCCAGGCTTAGTGAATTCACCCCTCCACTTT.

The sample holds one count of this clone. The rearrangement joins TRBV6-4 to TRBJ1-2, with D maybe TRBD1 (6 bases). This CDR3 has 14 residues. V was trimmed by 1 base and J by 8 bases, leaving 14 bases between them. The V gene's germline CDR1 is MRHNA and CDR2 SNTAGT. Here the CDR3 reads CASSDFTGTMGYTF. DNA for the CDR3: TGTGCCAGCAGTGACTTTACCGGGACAATGGGCTACACCTTC.

The chain combines TRBV5-1 with TRBJ1-4; D might be TRBD1 (5 bases). Germline CDR1 SGHRS, CDR2 YFSETQ. Trimming left V 4 bases short and J 7 bases short, with 14 bases between. There are 14 residues in the CDR3. The chain's CDR3 is CASSLQAPSEKLFF. CDR3 nucleotides: TGCGCCAGCAGCCTACAGGCCCCTAGTGAAAAACTGTTTTTT.

The V and J genes are TRBV30 and TRBJ2-5, with TRBD1 matching 7 bases. Germline V gene data show CDR1 as GTSNPN and CDR2 as SVGIG (reference sequence). After removal of 4 bases from V and 1 base from J, the junction contained 3 bases not matched to a gene. The CDR3 spans 13 residues. CDR3 sequence (DNA): TGTGCCTGGACCAGGGACAGCCAAGAGACCCAGTACTTC. It specifies CAWTRDSQETQYF.

The J gene is TRBJ1-2, the V gene TRBV19; no firm D call. V lost 3 bases, J lost 10 bases, and 18 bases lay in between. The CDR3 loop spans 14 amino acids. Germline CDR1 reads LNHDA; CDR2 reads SQIVND (reference sequence). The CDR3 DNA is TGTGCCAGTAGTATTAGATCAGGTGGTGATTTCTACACCTTC. The encoded protein is CASSIRSGGDFYTF.

The chain carries TRBV7-9 and TRBJ2-1; the D gene is possibly TRBD2 (5 bases). The CDR3 runs 15 residues. With 5 bases removed from V and 4 bases from J, the gap between germline ends came to 15 bases. The germline CDR1 and CDR2 sequences are SEHNR and FQNEAQ (reference sequence). CDR3 region: CASSPGRRSYNEQFF. CDR3 DNA sequence: TGTGCCAGCAGCCCAGGACGGAGGTCGTACAATGAGCAGTTCTTC.

This chain links TRBV7-6 with TRBJ2-3; D is undetermined. The germline gives CDR1 SGHVS, CDR2 FNYEAQ. This CDR3 region has 12 residues. V was pared by 4 bases and J by 4 bases, with 6 bases between. The CDR3: CASSSQPDTQYF. For the CDR3, the DNA is TGTGCCAGCAGCTCACAGCCAGATACGCAGTATTTT.

V usage is TRBV29-1 and J usage is TRBJ2-7; a possible D gene is TRBD2 (5 bases). This CDR3 is 13 amino acids long. V was clipped by 6 bases and J by 2 bases, with 14 bases between them. Germline V lookup: CDR1 SQVTM, CDR2 ANQGSEA. The CDR3 DNA sequence: TGCAGCGTCCTGGAAGGGAGAGCCTACGAGCAGTACTTC. The encoded protein is CSVLEGRAYEQYF.

In regard to this clone: A junction end diverges from the germline sequence, so it may reflect a read error. The chain combines TRBV4-2 with TRBJ2-1; 8 bases agree with TRBD2. This CDR3 is 16 amino acids long. Germline loops: CDR1 LGHNA, CDR2 YNFKEQ. CDR3 DNA sequence: TGTGCCAGCAGCCAGGAACCGGGACTAGTTTACATTGAGCAGTTCTTC. This translates into CASSQEPGLVYIEQFF.

This chain joins TRBV9 and TRBJ2-1; the match to TRBD1 covers 10 bases. Looked up from germline, CDR1 is SGDLS and CDR2 is YYNGEE. Losses at the gene ends were 0 bases for V and 6 bases for J; bases not matched to a gene: 6. This CDR3 contains 16 residues. CDR3 sequence: CASSVGWTGGSNEQFF. The CDR3 region has the DNA TGTGCCAGCAGCGTAGGTTGGACAGGGGGAAGCAATGAGCAGTTCTTC.

The V gene is TRBV5-1, the J gene TRBJ1-4, with TRBD1 as a possible D gene (5 bases). The V end was cut by 5 bases, the J end by 4 bases, with 12 bases between. CDR1 is SGHRS, CDR2 YFSETQ, per germline. The CDR3 has 14 amino acids. This chain's CDR3 is CASRGFQGNEKLFF. DNA of the CDR3: TGCGCCAGCAGAGGTTTTCAGGGTAATGAAAAACTGTTTTTT.

CDR3 in DNA: TGTGCCAGCAGCTTTGGGACAGGGGAAGGCTACACCTTC. It codes for CASSFGTGEGYTF. The genes are TRBV5-6 and TRBJ1-2; 10 bases fit TRBD1. This CDR3 contains 13 residues. Germline CDR1 and CDR2: SGHDT and YYEEEE. J was trimmed by 8 bases and V by 2 bases; bases with no gene match: 3.

In DNA form, the CDR3 reads TGTGCCAGCTCACTAGACAGCGAAGAGACCCAGTACTTC. Its protein product is CASSLDSEETQYF. The rearrangement uses TRBV18 and TRBJ2-5; TRBD1 is a possible D gene (5 bases). Looked up from germline, CDR1 is KGHSH and CDR2 is LQKENI. V lost 4 bases and J lost 3, with 9 bases in between. CDR3 size: 13 residues.

The V gene is TRBV5-4, the J gene TRBJ2-2; 8 nucleotides match TRBD1. The CDR3 is made up of 15 amino acids. Germline loops: CDR1 SGHNT, CDR2 YYREEE (reference sequence). V dropped 2 bases and J dropped 4; count of bases not matched to a gene: 4. The CDR3 loop reads CASSLGQGFTGELFF. For the CDR3, the DNA is TGTGCCAGCAGCTTAGGACAGGGTTTCACCGGGGAGCTGTTTTTT. The variable domain in full, completed from reference TRBV5-4 and TRBJ2-2, reads ETGVTQSPTHLIKTRGQQVTLRCSSQSGHNTVSWYQQALGQGPQFIFQYYREEENGRGNFPPRFSGLQFPNYSSELNVNALELDDSALYLCASSLGQGFTGELFFGEGSRLTVL.

V gene TRBV6-1 combines with J gene TRBJ1-2; D uncertain. The CDR3 sequence is 15 residues long. The germline V gene encodes CDR1 MNHNS and CDR2 SASEGT. V was cut by 0 bases and J by 4 bases, with 12 bases left in between. In DNA, the CDR3 is TGTGCCAGCAGTGAAGCGGGGTGGAGCGGCTATGGCTACACCTTC. This gives the protein CASSEAGWSGYGYTF.

The chain combines TRBV10-2 with TRBJ2-2, with TRBD2 matching 8 bases. J lost 1 base, V lost 10 bases, and 5 bases had no gene match. CDR1 and CDR2 from the germline V gene are WSHSY and SAAADI. This CDR3 is built from 14 residues. The DNA of the CDR3 is TGCGCCACTAAACGGGGGGGGAACACCGGGGAGCTGTTTTTT. It yields the protein CATKRGGNTGELFF.

The chain combines TRBV2 with TRBJ2-7; TRBD2 might be the D (5 bases). Germline CDR1 and CDR2: SNHLY and FYNNEI. The V gene lost 6 bases and the J gene lost 0 bases, with 12 bases spanning the gap. The CDR3 length is 14 residues. The CDR3 region has the DNA TGTGCCAGCAGCCGGACTGAGGTCTCCTACGAGCAGTACTTC. As protein: CASSRTEVSYEQYF.